The source of this T cell receptor beta chain is a study of identical twins. Unique molecular identifiers were present on the cDNA, which also gained a universal primer site by template switching. TCRdb processed the 5' RACE reads anew with MiXCR; each CDR3 protein has one entry. The data hold hundreds of thousands of distinct CDR3 sequences, with 8.5% to 9% observed a single time. The table lists this clonotype with many counts. V trimming: 5 bases; J trimming: 15 bases; junction bases outside the gene matches: 9. The CDR3 has 13 amino acids. CDR1 is SQVTM and CDR2 is ANQGSEA in the germline V gene. This same sample was also part of a study on yellow fever vaccine responses in identical twins.

Sequenced input: PBMCs. The sequence derives from a woman aged 18-29 years in good health. The chain has TRBV29-1 and TRBJ2-1; TRBD2 aligns across 14 bases. The CDR3 reads CSVYGLAGGARFF. For the CDR3, the DNA is TGCAGCGTTTACGGACTAGCGGGAGGCGCGAGGTTCTTC.